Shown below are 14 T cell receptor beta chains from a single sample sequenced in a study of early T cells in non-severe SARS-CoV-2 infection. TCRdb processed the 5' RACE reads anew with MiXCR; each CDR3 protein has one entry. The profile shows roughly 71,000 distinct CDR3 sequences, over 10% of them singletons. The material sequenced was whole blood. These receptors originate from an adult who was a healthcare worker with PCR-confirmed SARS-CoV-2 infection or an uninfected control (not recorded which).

The CDR3 protein is CSAPGQGQTQYF. In DNA form, the CDR3 reads TGCAGTGCGCCCGGACAGGGTCAGACCCAGTACTTC. The V and J genes are TRBV20-1 and TRBJ2-5, with 8 bases identical to TRBD1. Germline loops: CDR1 DFQATT, CDR2 SNEGSKA (reference sequence). The CDR3 runs 12 residues. Trimming removed 6 bases from V and 6 bases from J; junction bases left unmatched: 6.

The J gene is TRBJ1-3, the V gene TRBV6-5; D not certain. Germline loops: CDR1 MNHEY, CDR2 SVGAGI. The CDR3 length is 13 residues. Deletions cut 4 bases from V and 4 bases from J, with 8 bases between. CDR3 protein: CASSSFSGNTIYF. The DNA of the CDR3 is TGTGCCAGCAGTTCCTTTTCGGGAAACACCATATATTTT.

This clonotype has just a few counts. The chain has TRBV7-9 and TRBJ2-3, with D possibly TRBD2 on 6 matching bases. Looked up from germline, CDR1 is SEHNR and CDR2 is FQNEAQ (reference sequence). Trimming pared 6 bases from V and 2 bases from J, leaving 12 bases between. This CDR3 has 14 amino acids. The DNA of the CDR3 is TGTGCCAGCAGAACGGGGACTGACACAGATACGCAGTATTTT. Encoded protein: CASRTGTDTDTQYF. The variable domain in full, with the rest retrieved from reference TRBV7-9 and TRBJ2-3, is DTGVSQNPRHKITKRGQNVTFRCDPISEHNRLYWYRQTLGQGPEFLTYFQNEAQLEKSRLLSDRFSAERPKGSFSTLEIQRTEQGDSAMYLCASRTGTDTDTQYFGPGTRLTVL.

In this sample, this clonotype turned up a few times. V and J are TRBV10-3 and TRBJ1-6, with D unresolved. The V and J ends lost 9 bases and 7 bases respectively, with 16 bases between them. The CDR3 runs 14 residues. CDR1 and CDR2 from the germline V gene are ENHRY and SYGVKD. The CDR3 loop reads CAIRKGSDNSPLHF. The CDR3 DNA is TGTGCCATTCGGAAGGGCTCTGACAATTCACCCCTCCACTTT.

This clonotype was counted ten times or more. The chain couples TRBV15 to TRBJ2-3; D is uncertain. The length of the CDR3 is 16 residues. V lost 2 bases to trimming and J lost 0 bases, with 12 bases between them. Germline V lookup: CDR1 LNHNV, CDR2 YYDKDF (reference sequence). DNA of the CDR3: TGTGCCACCAGCAGACTCGAAGTCCTGAGCACAGATACGCAGTATTTT. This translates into CATSRLEVLSTDTQYF.

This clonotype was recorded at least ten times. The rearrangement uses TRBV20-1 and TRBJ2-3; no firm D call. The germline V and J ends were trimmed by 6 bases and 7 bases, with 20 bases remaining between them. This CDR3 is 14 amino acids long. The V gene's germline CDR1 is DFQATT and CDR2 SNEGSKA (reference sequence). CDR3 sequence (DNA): TGCAGTGCCGCGGAAAGGTCCAGCCGACATACGCAGTATTTT. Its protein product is CSAAERSSRHTQYF.

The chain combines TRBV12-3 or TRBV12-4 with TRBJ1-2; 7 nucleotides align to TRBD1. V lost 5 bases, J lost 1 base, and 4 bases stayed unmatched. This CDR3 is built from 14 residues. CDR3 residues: CASSIRQGNYGYTF. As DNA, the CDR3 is TGTGCCAGCAGTATTCGACAGGGTAACTATGGCTACACCTTC.

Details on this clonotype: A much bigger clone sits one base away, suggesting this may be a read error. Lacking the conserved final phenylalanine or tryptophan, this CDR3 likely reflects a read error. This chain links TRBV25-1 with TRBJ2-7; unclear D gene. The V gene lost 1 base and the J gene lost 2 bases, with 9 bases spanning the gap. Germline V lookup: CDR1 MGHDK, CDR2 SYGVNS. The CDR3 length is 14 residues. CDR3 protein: CASSEWGQTYEQYL. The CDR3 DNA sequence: TGTGCCAGCAGTGAATGGGGTCAAACCTACGAGCAGTACCTC.

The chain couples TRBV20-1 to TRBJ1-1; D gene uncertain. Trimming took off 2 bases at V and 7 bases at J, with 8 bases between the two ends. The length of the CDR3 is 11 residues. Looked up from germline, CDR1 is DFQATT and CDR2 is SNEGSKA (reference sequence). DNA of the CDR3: TGCAGTGCTAGAACGGGTGATGAAGCTTTCTTT. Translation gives CSARTGDEAFF.

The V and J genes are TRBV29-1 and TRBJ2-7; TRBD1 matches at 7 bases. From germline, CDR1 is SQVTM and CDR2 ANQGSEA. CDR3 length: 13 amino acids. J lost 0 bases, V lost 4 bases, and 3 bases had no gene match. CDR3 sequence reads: CSVVGGNSYEQYF. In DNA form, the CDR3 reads TGCAGCGTTGTAGGGGGCAACTCCTACGAGCAGTACTTC.

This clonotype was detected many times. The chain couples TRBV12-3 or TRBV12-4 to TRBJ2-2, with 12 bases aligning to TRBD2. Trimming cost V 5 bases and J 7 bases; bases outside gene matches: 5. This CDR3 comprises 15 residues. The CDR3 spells CASSMTSGSGGELFF. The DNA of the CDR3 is TGTGCCAGCAGTATGACTAGCGGGAGTGGCGGGGAGCTGTTTTTT.

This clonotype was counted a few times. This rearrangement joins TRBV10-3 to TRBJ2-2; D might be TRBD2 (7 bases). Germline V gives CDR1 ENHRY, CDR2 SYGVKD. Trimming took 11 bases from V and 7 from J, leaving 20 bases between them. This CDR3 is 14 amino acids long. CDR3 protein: CASRNTGGHGELFF. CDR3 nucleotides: TGTGCCTCTAGAAATACCGGGGGGCACGGGGAGCTGTTTTTT.

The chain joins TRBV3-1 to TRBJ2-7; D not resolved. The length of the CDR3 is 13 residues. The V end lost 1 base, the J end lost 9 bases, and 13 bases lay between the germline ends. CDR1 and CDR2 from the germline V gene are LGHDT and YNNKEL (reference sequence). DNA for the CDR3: TGTGCCAGCAGCCAAGGTAACCTTCCCGGGCAGTACTTC. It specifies CASSQGNLPGQYF.

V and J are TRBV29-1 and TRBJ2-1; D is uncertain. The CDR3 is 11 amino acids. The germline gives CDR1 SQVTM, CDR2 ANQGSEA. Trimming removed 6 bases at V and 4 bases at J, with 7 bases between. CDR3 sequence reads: CSVGLYNEQFF. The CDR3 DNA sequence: TGCAGCGTGGGGTTATACAATGAGCAGTTCTTC.